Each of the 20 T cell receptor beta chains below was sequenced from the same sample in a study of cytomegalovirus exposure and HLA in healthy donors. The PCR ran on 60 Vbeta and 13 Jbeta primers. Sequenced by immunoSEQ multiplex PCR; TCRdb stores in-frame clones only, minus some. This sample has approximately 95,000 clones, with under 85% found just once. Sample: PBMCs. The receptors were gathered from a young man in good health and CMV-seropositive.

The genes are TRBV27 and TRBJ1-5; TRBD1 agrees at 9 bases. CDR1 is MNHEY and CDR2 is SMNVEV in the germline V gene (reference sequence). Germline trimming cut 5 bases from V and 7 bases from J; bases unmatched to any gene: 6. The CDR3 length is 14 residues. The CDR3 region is CASSPGTGLQPQHF. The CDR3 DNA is TGTGCCAGCAGTCCCGGGACAGGGTTACAGCCCCAGCATTTT.

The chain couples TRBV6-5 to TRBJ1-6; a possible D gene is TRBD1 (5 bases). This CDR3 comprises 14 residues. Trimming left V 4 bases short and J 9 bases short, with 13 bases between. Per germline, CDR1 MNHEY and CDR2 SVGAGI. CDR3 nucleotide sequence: TGTGCCAGCAGTTCCCCCGTGGGGGGTTCACCCCTCCACTTT. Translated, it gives CASSSPVGGSPLHF.

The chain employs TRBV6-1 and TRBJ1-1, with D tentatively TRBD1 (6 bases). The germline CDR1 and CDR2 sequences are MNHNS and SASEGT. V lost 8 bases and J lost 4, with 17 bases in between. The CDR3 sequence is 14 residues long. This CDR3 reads CASQGTDTFTEAFF. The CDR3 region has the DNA TGTGCCAGCCAGGGGACCGACACCTTCACTGAAGCTTTCTTT.

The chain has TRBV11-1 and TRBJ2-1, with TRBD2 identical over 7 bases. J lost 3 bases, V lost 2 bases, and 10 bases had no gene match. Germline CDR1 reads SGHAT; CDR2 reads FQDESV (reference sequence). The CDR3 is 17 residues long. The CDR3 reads CASSLKVGTTYYNEQFF. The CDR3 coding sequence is TGTGCCAGCAGCTTAAAGGTCGGGACTACTTACTACAATGAGCAGTTCTTC.

This CDR3 reads CASSPGQFREKLFF. CDR3 bases: TGTGCCAGCAGCCCGGGACAGTTCAGGGAAAAACTGTTTTTT. This sequence joins TRBV16 and TRBJ1-4, with 7 bases identical to TRBD1. Germline trimming cut 4 bases from V and 8 bases from J; bases unmatched to any gene: 7. The CDR3 has 14 residues. The germline V gene encodes CDR1 KGHSY and CDR2 FQNENV.

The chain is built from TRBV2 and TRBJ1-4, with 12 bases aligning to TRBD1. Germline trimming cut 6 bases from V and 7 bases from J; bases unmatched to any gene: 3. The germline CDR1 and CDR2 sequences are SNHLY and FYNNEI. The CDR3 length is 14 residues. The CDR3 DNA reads TGTGCCAGCAGCCGGGACAGGGGGCTTGAAAAACTGTTTTTT. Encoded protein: CASSRDRGLEKLFF.

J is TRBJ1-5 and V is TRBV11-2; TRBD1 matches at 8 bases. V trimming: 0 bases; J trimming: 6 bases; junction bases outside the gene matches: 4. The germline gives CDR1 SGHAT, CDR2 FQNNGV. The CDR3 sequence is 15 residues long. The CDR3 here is CASSLEDRDSQPQHF. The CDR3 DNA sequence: TGTGCCAGCAGCTTAGAGGACAGGGACTCTCAGCCCCAGCATTTT.

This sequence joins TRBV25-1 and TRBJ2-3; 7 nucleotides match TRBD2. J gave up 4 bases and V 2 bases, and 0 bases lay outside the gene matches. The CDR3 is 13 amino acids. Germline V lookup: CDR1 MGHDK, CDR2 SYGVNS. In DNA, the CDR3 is TGTGCCAGCAGTGAAGGGGGGGCAGATACGCAGTATTTT. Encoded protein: CASSEGGADTQYF.

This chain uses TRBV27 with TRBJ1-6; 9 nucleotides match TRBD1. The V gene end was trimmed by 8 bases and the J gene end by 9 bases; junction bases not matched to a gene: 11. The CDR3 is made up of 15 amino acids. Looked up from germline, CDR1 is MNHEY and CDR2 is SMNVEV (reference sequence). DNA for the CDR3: TGTGCCAGCCGAAGAGGGACAGGGTTTATTTCACCCCTCCACTTT. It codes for CASRRGTGFISPLHF.

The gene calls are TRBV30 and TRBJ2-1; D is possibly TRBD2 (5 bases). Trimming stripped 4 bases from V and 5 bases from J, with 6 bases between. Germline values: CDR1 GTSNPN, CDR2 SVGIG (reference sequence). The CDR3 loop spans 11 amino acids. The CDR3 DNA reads TGTGCCTGGAAGACTAACAATGAGCAGTTCTTC. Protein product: CAWKTNNEQFF. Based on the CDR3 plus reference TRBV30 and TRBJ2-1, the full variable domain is SQTIHQWPATLVQPVGSPLSLECTVEGTSNPNLYWYRQAAGRGLQLLFYSVGIGQISSEVPQNLSASRPQDRQFILSSKKLLLSDSGFYLCAWKTNNEQFFGPGTRLTVL.

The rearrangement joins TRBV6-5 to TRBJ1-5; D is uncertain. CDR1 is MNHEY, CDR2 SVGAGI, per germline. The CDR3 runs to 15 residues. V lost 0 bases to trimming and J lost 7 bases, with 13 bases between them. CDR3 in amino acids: CASSYSSSGGQPQHF. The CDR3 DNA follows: TGTGCCAGCAGTTACTCTTCGTCAGGCGGGCAGCCCCAGCATTTT.

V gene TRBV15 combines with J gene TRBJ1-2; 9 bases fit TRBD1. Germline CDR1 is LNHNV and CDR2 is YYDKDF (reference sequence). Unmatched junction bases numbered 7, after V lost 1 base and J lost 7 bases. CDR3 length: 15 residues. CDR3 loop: CATSRVPGQGVGYTF. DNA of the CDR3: TGTGCCACCAGCAGAGTCCCGGGACAGGGAGTTGGCTACACCTTC. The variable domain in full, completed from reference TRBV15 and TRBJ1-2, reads DAMVIQNPRYQVTQFGKPVTLSCSQTLNHNVMYWYQQKSSQAPKLLFHYYDKDFNNEADTPDNFQSRRPNTSFCFLDIRSPGLGDTAMYLCATSRVPGQGVGYTFGSGTRLTVV.

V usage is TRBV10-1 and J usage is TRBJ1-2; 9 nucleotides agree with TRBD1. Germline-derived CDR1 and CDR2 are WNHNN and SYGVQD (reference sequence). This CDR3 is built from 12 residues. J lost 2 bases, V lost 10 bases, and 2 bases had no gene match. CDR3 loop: CAKGTGNYGYTF. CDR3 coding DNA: TGCGCCAAAGGGACAGGGAACTATGGCTACACCTTC.

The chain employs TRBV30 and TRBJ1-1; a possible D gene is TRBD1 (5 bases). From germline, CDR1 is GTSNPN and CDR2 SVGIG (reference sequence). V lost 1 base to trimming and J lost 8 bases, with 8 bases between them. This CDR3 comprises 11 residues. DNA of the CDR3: TGTGCCTGGAGTGGAACAGGAGAAGCTTTCTTT. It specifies CAWSGTGEAFF.

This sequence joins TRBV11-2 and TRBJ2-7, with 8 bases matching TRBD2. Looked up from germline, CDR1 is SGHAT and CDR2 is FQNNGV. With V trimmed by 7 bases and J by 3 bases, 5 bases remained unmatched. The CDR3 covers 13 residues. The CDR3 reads CASTQAGVYEQYF. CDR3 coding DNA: TGTGCCAGCACCCAAGCGGGGGTCTACGAGCAGTACTTC.

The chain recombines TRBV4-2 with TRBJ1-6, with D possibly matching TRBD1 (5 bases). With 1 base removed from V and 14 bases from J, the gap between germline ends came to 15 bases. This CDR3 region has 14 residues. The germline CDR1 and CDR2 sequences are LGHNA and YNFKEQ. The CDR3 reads CASSQVREDWTLHF. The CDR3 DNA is TGTGCCAGCAGCCAAGTCAGGGAGGACTGGACCCTCCACTTT.

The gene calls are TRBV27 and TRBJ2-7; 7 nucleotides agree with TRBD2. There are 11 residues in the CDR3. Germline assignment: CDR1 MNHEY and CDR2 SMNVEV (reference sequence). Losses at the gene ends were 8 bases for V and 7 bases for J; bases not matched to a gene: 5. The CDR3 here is CASRRGGEQYF. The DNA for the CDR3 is TGTGCCAGCCGAAGGGGAGGGGAGCAGTACTTC.

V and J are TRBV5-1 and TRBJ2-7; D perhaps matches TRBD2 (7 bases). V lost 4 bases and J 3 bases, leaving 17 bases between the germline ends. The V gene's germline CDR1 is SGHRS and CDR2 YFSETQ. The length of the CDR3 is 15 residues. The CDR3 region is CASSVGGGIGYEQYF. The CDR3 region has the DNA TGCGCCAGCAGCGTCGGCGGGGGCATCGGCTACGAGCAGTACTTC.

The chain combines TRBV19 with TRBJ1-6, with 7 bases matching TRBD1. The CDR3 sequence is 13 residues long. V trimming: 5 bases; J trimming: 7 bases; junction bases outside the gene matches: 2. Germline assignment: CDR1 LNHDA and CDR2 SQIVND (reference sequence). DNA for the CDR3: TGTGCCAGTAGTCAACAGGGGAATTCACCCCTCCACTTT. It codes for CASSQQGNSPLHF.

CDR3 residues: CASSIAHSYNEQFF. The CDR3, as DNA: TGTGCCAGTAGTATTGCACATTCCTACAATGAGCAGTTCTTC. The gene calls are TRBV19 and TRBJ2-1, with D uncertain. V dropped 3 bases and J dropped 1 base, with 7 bases sitting between them. The CDR3 spans 14 residues. Germline values: CDR1 LNHDA, CDR2 SQIVND (reference sequence).